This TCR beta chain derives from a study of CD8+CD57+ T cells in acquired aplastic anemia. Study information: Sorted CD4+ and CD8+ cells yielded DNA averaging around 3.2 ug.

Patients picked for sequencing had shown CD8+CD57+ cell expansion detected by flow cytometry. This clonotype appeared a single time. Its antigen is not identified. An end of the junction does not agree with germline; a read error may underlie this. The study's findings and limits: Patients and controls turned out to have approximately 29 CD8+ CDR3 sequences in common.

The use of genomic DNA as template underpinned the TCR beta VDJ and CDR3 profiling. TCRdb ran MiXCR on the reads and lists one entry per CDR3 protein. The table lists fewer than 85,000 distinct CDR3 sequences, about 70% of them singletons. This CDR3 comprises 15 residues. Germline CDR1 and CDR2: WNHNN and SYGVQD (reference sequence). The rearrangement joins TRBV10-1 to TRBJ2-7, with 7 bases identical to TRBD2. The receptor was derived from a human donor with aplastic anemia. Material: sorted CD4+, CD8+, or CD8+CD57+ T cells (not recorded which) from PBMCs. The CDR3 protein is CASSYSPWEGSEQYF. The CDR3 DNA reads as TGTGCCAGCAGTTACTCTCCCTGGGAGGGCTCAGAGCAGTACTTC.